These T cell receptor beta chains were read from a single sample in a study of shared clonotypes between healthy human individuals. Libraries were prepared by immunoSEQ multiplex PCR; TCRdb keeps only in-frame clonotypes and omits some of them. The table shows about 2,100,000 clones, with approximately 94% occurring only once. Source material: naive CD8+ T cells from PBMCs. These receptors all stem from a man aged 18 to 29 in good health. Some clones in this sample may be carry-over from other donors' samples. Both conserved end residues are part of each CDR3. The order of the fields is V gene, clone size, J gene, D gene, CDR3 DNA, CDR3 protein. D genes are given only for firm matches. Not every row has a clone size; where given, it reads once, few, many or a size class.

TRBV29-1	NA	TRBJ2-7	NA	TGCAGCCCCATCGGGTCCCTACGAGGCTACGAGCAGTACTTC	CSPIGSLRGYEQYF
TRBV27	NA	TRBJ2-6	NA	TGTGCCAGCAGTTTCCTGGACATCCTATCTGGGGCCAACGTCCTGACTTTC	CASSFLDILSGANVLTF
TRBV19	NA	TRBJ2-3	NA	TGTGCCAGTAGTATTCTCCGGGGGGCCACAGATACGCAGTATTTT	CASSILRGATDTQYF
TRBV13	NA	TRBJ2-6	NA	TGTGCCAGCAGCCGCGGACGTTTTGGGGCCAACGTCCTGACTTTC	CASSRGRFGANVLTF
TRBV7-8	NA	TRBJ2-2	NA	TGTGCCAGCAGCTCTCTGCGGTCGGGACACTCTCTCGGGGAGCTGTTTTTT	CASSSLRSGHSLGELFF
TRBV27	NA	TRBJ1-5	NA	TGTGCCAGCAGCCCCGACGGGGACAATCAGCCCCAGCATTTT	CASSPDGDNQPQHF
TRBV29-1	NA	TRBJ2-5	NA	TGCAGCGCGTCGGGTGGCGAGACCCAGTACTTC	CSASGGETQYF
TRBV5-4	NA	TRBJ2-1	TRBD2	TGTGCCAGCAGCTATCTAGCGGGAGCTAATGAGCAGTTCTTC	CASSYLAGANEQFF
TRBV5-1	NA	TRBJ2-7	TRBD2	TGCGCCAGCAGCTACGGACTAGGTGGCACCTACGAGCAGTACTTC	CASSYGLGGTYEQYF
TRBV9	NA	TRBJ1-2	TRBD1	TGTGCCAGCAGCGAGTCCCACCGGGACAGAAAAGGCTACACCTTC	CASSESHRDRKGYTF
TRBV28	NA	TRBJ2-1	TRBD2	TGTGCCAGCAGTTTACCCGTTCTAGCGGGAGCCTACAATGAGCAGTTCTTC	CASSLPVLAGAYNEQFF
TRBV5-5	NA	TRBJ1-2	NA	TGTGCCAGCAGCTTGGGGGTCACAGGGAAAGGCTACACCTTC	CASSLGVTGKGYTF
TRBV11-1	once	TRBJ2-7	TRBD2	TGTGCCAGCAGCTTTGGGGAGGGTTCCTACGAGCAGTACTTC	CASSFGEGSYEQYF
TRBV11-2	NA	TRBJ2-7	NA	TGTGCCAGCAGCTACAGGGTTGCCGAGCAGTACTTC	CASSYRVAEQYF
TRBV7-9	NA	TRBJ1-5	TRBD1	TGTGCCAGCAGCTCAGGGGGACGCAATCAGCCCCAGCATTTT	CASSSGGRNQPQHF
TRBV6-6	NA	TRBJ2-4	NA	TGTGCCAGCAGTCCCCTGGGCGGAGTCCAAAACATTCAGTACTTC	CASSPLGGVQNIQYF
TRBV6-5	NA	TRBJ2-5	NA	TGTGCCAGCAGTTGGACGGGAGAGGTGGGGGAGACCCAGTACTTC	CASSWTGEVGETQYF
TRBV7-9	NA	TRBJ2-1	NA	TGTGCCAGCAGCTTAGGGGGGGAGACTAGTCACCACAATGAGCAGTTCTTC	CASSLGGETSHHNEQFF
TRBV15	once	TRBJ2-7	NA	TGTGCCACCAGCAGAACCGGGACTTCGGGATACGAGCAGTACTTC	CATSRTGTSGYEQYF
TRBV19	NA	TRBJ2-1	TRBD1	TGTGCCAGTCGGGACAGGGCTAACTACAATGAGCAGTTCTTC	CASRDRANYNEQFF
TRBV7-9	NA	TRBJ1-1	TRBD1	TGTGCCAGCAGCTCATCGACAGGGGGCGAAGCTTTCTTT	CASSSSTGGEAFF
TRBV18	NA	TRBJ2-5	NA	TGTGCCAGCTCAAGGGTGGCCAGGGGACAAGAGACCCAGTACTTC	CASSRVARGQETQYF
TRBV25-1	NA	TRBJ2-1	TRBD2	TGTGCCAGCAGTGATGGGGACTACCCTCCCTACAATGAGCAGTTCTTC	CASSDGDYPPYNEQFF